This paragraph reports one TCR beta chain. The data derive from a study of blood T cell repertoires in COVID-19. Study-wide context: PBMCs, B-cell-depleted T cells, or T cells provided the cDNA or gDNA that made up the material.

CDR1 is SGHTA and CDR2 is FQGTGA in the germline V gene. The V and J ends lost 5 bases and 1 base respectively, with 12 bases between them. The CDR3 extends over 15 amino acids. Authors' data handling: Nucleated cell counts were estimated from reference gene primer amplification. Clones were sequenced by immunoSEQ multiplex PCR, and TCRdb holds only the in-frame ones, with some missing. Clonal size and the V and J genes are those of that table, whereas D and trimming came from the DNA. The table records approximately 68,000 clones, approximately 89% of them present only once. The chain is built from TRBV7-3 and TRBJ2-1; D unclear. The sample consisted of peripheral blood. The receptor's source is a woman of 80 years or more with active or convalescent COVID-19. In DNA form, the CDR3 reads TGTGCCAGCAGCCCATTCTCCAGGTCCTACAATGAGCAGTTCTTC. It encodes CASSPFSRSYNEQFF.